This record concerns one T cell receptor beta chain sequence. Looked up from germline, CDR1 is SGDLS and CDR2 is YYNGEE. CDR3 size: 15 residues. V dropped 0 bases and J dropped 10; count of bases not matched to a gene: 3. The sample comes from a study of T cell changes during pregnancy in multiple sclerosis. Data came from immunoSEQ multiplex PCR; TCRdb stores just in-frame clones and leaves some out. The table lists around 27,000 clones, just over 90% of them singletons. The V call is TRBV9, the J call TRBJ2-1, with TRBD2 identical over 14 bases. The sequence was obtained from a female donor with multiple sclerosis, enrolled in a pregnancy study. Sequenced here: CD4+ T cells from peripheral blood mononuclear cells, sampled in the first trimester of pregnancy. Written as DNA, the CDR3 is TGTGCCAGCAGCGTAGGGACTAGCGGGGGGCGGGAGCAGTTCTTC. Translated, it gives CASSVGTSGGREQFF. The full variable domain, with the rest looked up from reference TRBV9 and TRBJ2-1, is DSGVTQTPKHLITATGQRVTLRCSPRSGDLSVYWYQQSLDQGLQFLIQYYNGEERAKGNILERFSAQQFPDLHSELNLSSLELGDSALYFCASSVGTSGGREQFFGPGTRLTVL.